This record looks at one T cell receptor (beta chain) sequence and its context. The sample is drawn from a study of OX40 agonist ivuxolimab in advanced cancers. Overall study: Every 2 weeks, patients received ivuxolimab intravenously, dosed at 0.01 to 10 mg/kg. Among those treated, three patients had partial responses, one with hepatocellular carcinoma and two with cutaneous melanoma.

Blood samples were obtained at baseline, cycle 4 day 1, and cycle 7 day 1. The repertoire was sequenced with immunoSEQ multiplex PCR; TCRdb's copy has only in-frame clones and lacks some. The table records tens of thousands of clones, approximately 92% of them present only once. V trimming: 4 bases; J trimming: 0 bases; junction bases outside the gene matches: 3. Germline loops: CDR1 MNHNS, CDR2 SASEGT. This CDR3 is built from 15 residues. The receptor comes from an adult with an advanced solid tumor such as melanoma, head and neck, liver or kidney cancer. The sample here was CD4+ or CD8+ T cells sorted from blood, taken in a trial of the OX40 agonist ivuxolimab. The chain carries TRBV6-1 and TRBJ2-5; 9 nucleotides match TRBD1. The CDR3 nucleotides read TGTGCCAGCAGTGCTGGGACAGGGTACCAAGAGACCCAGTACTTC. It yields the protein CASSAGTGYQETQYF.